The rows below give T cell receptor beta chains drawn from one sample of a study of blood T cell repertoires in COVID-19. TCRdb keeps only in-frame clones here, not all; method: immunoSEQ multiplex PCR. The data hold 150,000 to 250,000 clones, with about 86% observed a single time. Sequenced material: PBMCs or T cells enriched from blood (not recorded which). The source of these receptors is a middle-aged man who had recovered from COVID-19. The CDR3 runs from the conserved cysteine through the conserved F or W. The order of the fields is J gene, V gene, CDR3 protein.

TRBJ1-3 | TRBV15 | CATSSFHTGGNDTIYF
TRBJ1-2 | TRBV29-1 | CSVVLPGGSNYGYTF
TRBJ1-1 | TRBV11-2 | CASGNPVNTEAFF
TRBJ1-2 | TRBV19 | CASRETGGGYTF
TRBJ1-2 | TRBV5-1 | CASSLEQGLYGYTF
TRBJ2-5 | TRBV7-9 | CASSLVTNHYDGIGETQYF
TRBJ2-7 | TRBV10-2 | CASSSSGYEQYF
TRBJ1-2 | TRBV2 | CASRGGPEGYTF
TRBJ2-2 | TRBV30 | CAWAGLRLNTGELFF
TRBJ2-3 | TRBV10-3 | CAIRLGTGVSDTQYF
TRBJ2-7 | TRBV7-6 | CASSLQLGQIPYEQYF
TRBJ2-2 | TRBV4-3 | CASSQDTMGTAITGELFF
TRBJ1-3 | TRBV5-6 | CASSFFRGGSVYSGNTIYF
TRBJ2-5 | TRBV29-1 | CSVVSGQETQYF
TRBJ2-3 | TRBV10-3 | CATAGLAGSSTDTQYF
TRBJ1-4 | TRBV2 | CASRLGGGEKLFF
TRBJ2-5 | TRBV6-6 | CASRNLETQYF
TRBJ1-1 | TRBV27 | CASSLRAQGNTEAFF
TRBJ2-5 | TRBV12-5 | CASTAGPQETQYF
TRBJ1-1 | TRBV18 | CASSPPHGGDGNTEAFF
TRBJ1-1 | TRBV28 | CASSSRTRSYLNTEAFF
TRBJ2-5 | TRBV30 | CAWSGLAEETQYF
TRBJ1-5 | TRBV5-6 | CASSTGGGEGPQHF
TRBJ1-2 | TRBV5-1 | CASSRTGEANYGYTF
TRBJ1-2 | TRBV6-2/TRBV6-3 | CASSYHSGTGSGYGYTF
TRBJ2-7 | TRBV29-1 | CSARQGPYEQYF
TRBJ2-7 | TRBV4-2 | CASSQVGGGRYEQYF
TRBJ1-5 | TRBV15 | CATSRDRYGGSNQPQHF
TRBJ1-1 | TRBV7-3 | CASSPHGQMNTEAFF
TRBJ2-1 | TRBV7-2 | CASSSPSGGKIDNEQFF
TRBJ1-6 | TRBV6-1 | CASSDRHGSGSPLHF
TRBJ1-4 | TRBV9 | CASSKSGGGEKLFF
TRBJ2-1 | TRBV4-1 | CASRRQGDYNEQFF
TRBJ2-3 | TRBV5-1 | CASSPDREGDTQYF